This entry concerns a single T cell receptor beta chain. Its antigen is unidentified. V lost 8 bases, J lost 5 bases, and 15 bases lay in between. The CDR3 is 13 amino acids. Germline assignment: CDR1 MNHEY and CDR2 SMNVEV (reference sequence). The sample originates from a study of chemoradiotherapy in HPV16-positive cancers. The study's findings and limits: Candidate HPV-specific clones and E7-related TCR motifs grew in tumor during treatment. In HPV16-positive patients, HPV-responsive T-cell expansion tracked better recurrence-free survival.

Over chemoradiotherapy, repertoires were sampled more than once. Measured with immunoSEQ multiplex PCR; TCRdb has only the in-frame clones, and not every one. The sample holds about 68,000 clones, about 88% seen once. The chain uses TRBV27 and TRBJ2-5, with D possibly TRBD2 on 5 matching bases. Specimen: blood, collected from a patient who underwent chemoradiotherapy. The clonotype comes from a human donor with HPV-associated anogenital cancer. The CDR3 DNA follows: TGTGCCAGCTCACCACGGCGGGTTGAGACCCAGTACTTC. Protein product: CASSPRRVETQYF.